A single sample is the source of the 16 T cell receptor beta chains below, sequenced in a study of blood T cell repertoires in COVID-19. Produced via immunoSEQ multiplex PCR; TCRdb's table is partial and in-frame only. In the table there are around 100,000 clones, roughly 80% of which are singletons. The sample consisted of peripheral blood. These receptors were taken from a man in his forties or fifties with active or convalescent COVID-19.

The chain couples TRBV6-5 to TRBJ1-1, with TRBD1 matching over 8 bases. This CDR3 has 13 residues. V was pared by 6 bases and J by 8 bases, with 8 bases of the junction left unmatched. Germline assignment: CDR1 MNHEY and CDR2 SVGAGI. CDR3 DNA: TGTGCCAGCAGGAAACCGGACAGGGCGGAAGCTTTCTTT. Protein product: CASRKPDRAEAFF.

This chain uses TRBV15 with TRBJ1-2, with unresolved D. CDR3 size: 12 residues. V lost 8 bases and J lost 6, with 13 bases in between. Germline CDR1 LNHNV, CDR2 YYDKDF (reference sequence). As DNA, the CDR3 is TGTGCCACCCGGGCGGGGTTGCATGGCTACACCTTC. Its translation: CATRAGLHGYTF.

The chain couples TRBV6-5 to TRBJ2-7; TRBD1 agrees at 8 bases. V trimming: 0 bases; J trimming: 1 base; junction bases outside the gene matches: 2. Germline V gene sequence: CDR1 MNHEY, CDR2 SVGAGI. The CDR3 consists of 15 residues. The CDR3 here is CASSYSGTGSYEQYF. For the CDR3, the DNA is TGTGCCAGCAGTTACTCGGGGACAGGATCCTACGAGCAGTACTTC.

This sequence joins TRBV6-1 and TRBJ2-7, with 11 bases that match TRBD1. Looked up from germline, CDR1 is MNHNS and CDR2 is SASEGT. The CDR3 is 15 amino acids. V gave up 3 bases and J gave up 4 bases; unmatched junction bases: 5. CDR3 sequence reads: CASSDPDRGLYEQYF. Written as DNA, the CDR3 is TGTGCCAGCAGTGACCCGGACAGGGGGCTATACGAGCAGTACTTC.

This clone was observed a few times. The chain uses TRBV10-2 and TRBJ2-3, with 7 bases aligning to TRBD2. The germline V gene encodes CDR1 WSHSY and CDR2 SAAADI. The V segment lost 6 bases and the J segment 6 bases; nucleotides outside the gene matches: 15. The CDR3 contains 16 residues. The CDR3 nucleotides are TGCGCCAGCAGGCCCCGATTAGACACCGGGGGGGATACGCAGTATTTT. It codes for CASRPRLDTGGDTQYF.

The chain carries TRBV2 and TRBJ1-2; no definite D call. In germline, CDR1 is SNHLY, CDR2 FYNNEI. Trimming left V 7 bases short and J 0 bases short, with 6 bases between. The CDR3 loop spans 12 amino acids. The CDR3 coding sequence is TGTGCCAGCACGGTAGCTAACTATGGCTACACCTTC. Its protein is CASTVANYGYTF.

The V call is TRBV18, the J call TRBJ1-1; tentatively, D is TRBD1 (5 bases). V shed 1 base and J shed 5 bases, with 11 bases lying between them. This CDR3 is 14 amino acids long. CDR1 and CDR2 (germline): KGHSH, LQKENI. The CDR3 spells CASSPRAGGTEAFF. CDR3 bases: TGTGCCAGCTCACCACGCGCGGGGGGGACTGAAGCTTTCTTT.

The rearrangement joins TRBV30 to TRBJ2-7, with a tentative D call TRBD2 (5 bases). This CDR3 region has 12 residues. From germline, CDR1 is GTSNPN and CDR2 SVGIG (reference sequence). With 2 bases removed from V and 5 bases from J, the gap between germline ends came to 10 bases. CDR3 bases: TGTGCCTGGAGTATGATCGGGAACGAGCAGTACTTC. This gives the protein CAWSMIGNEQYF.

The rearrangement joins TRBV19 to TRBJ1-2; perhaps TRBD1 as D (5 bases). CDR1 LNHDA and CDR2 SQIVND come from the germline V gene (reference sequence). The CDR3 covers 14 residues. Trimming left V 5 bases short and J 8 bases short, with 18 bases between. The CDR3 protein is CASSPRTSELGYTF. CDR3 sequence (DNA): TGTGCCAGTAGTCCACGGACATCGGAGCTAGGCTACACCTTC.

The chain is built from TRBV24-1 and TRBJ2-7, with 8 bases fitting TRBD1. This CDR3 contains 13 residues. With V trimmed by 4 bases and J by 5 bases, 3 bases remained unmatched. Germline V gene data show CDR1 as KGHDR and CDR2 as SFDVKD. CDR3 loop: CATSDRGHDEQYF. For the CDR3, the DNA is TGTGCCACCAGTGACAGGGGGCACGACGAGCAGTACTTC.

This chain links TRBV12-5 with TRBJ1-3; a possible D gene is TRBD1 (6 bases). V lost 10 bases to trimming and J lost 9 bases, with 19 bases between them. CDR1 LGHNT and CDR2 FRNRAP come from the germline V gene. CDR3 length: 13 amino acids. The CDR3 spells CATTLEGVGTIYF. CDR3 sequence (DNA): TGTGCTACCACCCTTGAGGGGGTAGGCACCATATATTTT.

This clone was seen a single time. The V gene is TRBV7-8, the J gene TRBJ1-5; no definite D call. The CDR3 extends over 15 amino acids. V gave up 3 bases and J gave up 3 bases, with 12 bases separating them. Germline V lookup: CDR1 SGHVS, CDR2 FQNEAQ. The CDR3 sequence is CASSFSGQDNQPQHF. In DNA form, the CDR3 reads TGTGCCAGCAGCTTCAGTGGCCAGGACAATCAGCCCCAGCATTTT.

The table lists this clone with a count of one. The V and J genes are TRBV7-2 and TRBJ1-5; D gene unclear. In germline, CDR1 is SGHTA, CDR2 FQGNSA. V shed 5 bases and J shed 0 bases, with 11 bases lying between them. The CDR3 length is 15 residues. The CDR3 DNA sequence: TGTGCCAGCAGCGCACAGACGGATAGCAATCAGCCCCAGCATTTT. Residues: CASSAQTDSNQPQHF.

The rearrangement links TRBV3-1 (or the pseudogene TRBV3-2) to TRBJ2-7, with TRBD2 identical over 12 bases. Germline trimming cut 0 bases from V and 0 bases from J; bases unmatched to any gene: 9. Germline-derived CDR1 and CDR2 are LGHDT and YNNKEL (reference sequence). The CDR3 is 19 residues long. The DNA of the CDR3 is TGTGCCAGCAGCCAAGATCTCGGGACTAGCGGGCCTGGCTCCTACGAGCAGTACTTC. Encoded protein: CASSQDLGTSGPGSYEQYF.

This clone came up once. V usage is TRBV2 and J usage is TRBJ2-7; possible D gene TRBD2, 5 bases. CDR1 is SNHLY, CDR2 FYNNEI, per germline. The CDR3 covers 14 residues. Trimming left V 4 bases short and J 6 bases short, with 16 bases between. In nucleotides, the CDR3 is TGTGCCAGCAGTGCGGCGGGCGATCCCTCCGAGCAGTACTTC. This encodes CASSAAGDPSEQYF.

In DNA, the CDR3 is TGCAGCGTTGTGGCGCTAGCGGGACGGGGCTACGAGCAGTACTTC. This sequence encodes CSVVALAGRGYEQYF. This chain connects TRBV29-1 to TRBJ2-7, with TRBD2 matching 9 bases. This CDR3 comprises 15 residues. The V segment lost 4 bases and the J segment 3 bases; nucleotides outside the gene matches: 10. CDR1 is SQVTM and CDR2 is ANQGSEA in the germline V gene.